The 25 T cell receptor beta chains in this list originate from one sample, sequenced in a study of siplizumab effects on memory and regulatory T cells. Some clones are missing from TCRdb's copy, which holds only in-frame ones; the method was immunoSEQ multiplex PCR. The profile covers tens of thousands of clones, with around 78% appearing a single time and more than 3.5% taken by the ten largest. The specimen was memory CD4+ T cells sorted from blood. These receptors came from a human donor in good health.

V gene TRBV11-2 combines with J gene TRBJ1-3; maybe TRBD1 (5 bases). The ends were cut back, 1 base at V and 4 bases at J, with 11 bases in the middle. The CDR3 loop spans 15 amino acids. Germline V gives CDR1 SGHAT, CDR2 FQNNGV. The CDR3 protein is CASSLGEGDGNTIYF. In nucleotides, the CDR3 is TGTGCCAGCAGCTTAGGAGAAGGGGACGGAAACACCATATATTTT.

The chain links TRBV5-1 to TRBJ1-2; D is possibly TRBD1 (5 bases). This CDR3 spans 17 amino acids. With 4 bases removed from V and 5 bases from J, the gap between germline ends came to 24 bases. Germline-derived CDR1 and CDR2 are SGHRS and YFSETQ. CDR3 nucleotide sequence: TGCGCCAGCAGCGGGGGTGAACTTCAACTCCAAAAATATGGCTACACCTTC. Translating it yields CASSGGELQLQKYGYTF.

The chain joins TRBV7-3 to TRBJ2-1; D might be TRBD2 (5 bases). Deletions cut 2 bases from V and 5 bases from J, with 7 bases between. There are 13 residues in the CDR3. CDR1 and CDR2 (germline): SGHTA, FQGTGA. Written as DNA, the CDR3 is TGTGCCAGCAGCTTACTGCGGGACAATGAGCAGTTCTTC. This encodes CASSLLRDNEQFF.

In this sample, this clone turned up once. The J gene is TRBJ1-3, the V gene TRBV6-5; the D is unclear. The CDR3 spans 14 residues. The germline CDR1 and CDR2 sequences are MNHEY and SVGAGI. V was shortened by 6 bases and J by 0 bases, with 9 bases between the two germline ends. The CDR3 spells CASRKGGSGNTIYF. CDR3 DNA: TGTGCCAGCAGGAAGGGAGGCTCTGGAAACACCATATATTTT.

The V and J genes are TRBV19 and TRBJ2-7; D perhaps matches TRBD1 (6 bases). The V gene's germline CDR1 is LNHDA and CDR2 SQIVND (reference sequence). CDR3 size: 15 residues. V was trimmed by 4 bases and J by 2 bases, leaving 15 bases between them. The CDR3 reads CASSNRAVRTYEQYF. CDR3 coding DNA: TGTGCCAGTAGTAACAGGGCCGTAAGGACCTACGAGCAGTACTTC.

The chain uses TRBV9 and TRBJ2-1, with 9 bases aligning to TRBD2. Germline CDR1 and CDR2: SGDLS and YYNGEE. There are 16 residues in the CDR3. V lost 2 bases, J lost 9 bases, and 12 bases stayed unmatched. The CDR3 loop is CASSVSSGRTEGEQFF. The CDR3 coding sequence is TGTGCCAGCAGCGTGTCAAGCGGGAGGACGGAGGGTGAGCAGTTCTTC.

The V gene is TRBV7-9, the J gene TRBJ2-7; D remains unclear. With 5 bases removed from V and 2 bases from J, the gap between germline ends came to 13 bases. This CDR3 region has 14 residues. Germline CDR1 and CDR2: SEHNR and FQNEAQ (reference sequence). CDR3 DNA: TGTGCCAGCAGCCGGCAGCGAGGAACCTACGAGCAGTACTTC. Protein sequence: CASSRQRGTYEQYF. The whole variable domain, remainder taken from reference TRBV7-9 and TRBJ2-7, is DTGVSQNPRHKITKRGQNVTFRCDPISEHNRLYWYRQTLGQGPEFLTYFQNEAQLEKSRLLSDRFSAERPKGSFSTLEIQRTEQGDSAMYLCASSRQRGTYEQYFGPGTRLTVT.

CDR3 sequence (DNA): TGCGCCAGCAGCTTCTTCGGGGAGAATCAGCCCCAGCATTTT. Translating gives CASSFFGENQPQHF. V usage is TRBV5-1 and J usage is TRBJ1-5; D remains ambiguous. Trimming removed 2 bases at V and 4 bases at J, with 10 bases between. Germline V gene lookup returns CDR1 SGHRS and CDR2 YFSETQ. The CDR3 totals 14 residues.

This clone appeared a single time. This rearrangement joins TRBV27 to TRBJ1-2, with 8 positions matching TRBD1. Per germline, CDR1 MNHEY and CDR2 SMNVEV (reference sequence). V was clipped by 1 base and J by 2 bases; unmatched bases: 6. This CDR3 spans 16 amino acids. CDR3 DNA: TGTGCCAGCAGTTTATTGGGACAGGTTGGGAACTATGGCTACACCTTC. Its translation is CASSLLGQVGNYGYTF.

This chain uses TRBV4-1 with TRBJ1-1, with a weak D call TRBD1 (5 bases). This CDR3 has 15 residues. Between the trimmed V and J ends, which lost 6 bases and 3 bases, there was a span of 17 bases. Germline V gene sequence: CDR1 MGHRA, CDR2 YSYEKL. The CDR3 sequence is CASRERGYYDTEAFF. The DNA of the CDR3 is TGCGCCAGCAGAGAGAGGGGATACTATGACACTGAAGCTTTCTTT.

The V gene is TRBV6-5, the J gene TRBJ2-7; 8 bases match TRBD1. J was trimmed by 3 bases and V by 3 bases; bases with no gene match: 4. The CDR3 consists of 14 residues. CDR1 and CDR2 (germline): MNHEY, SVGAGI. The CDR3 sequence: CASSYQGQDYEQYF. For the CDR3, the DNA is TGTGCCAGCAGTTATCAGGGACAGGACTACGAGCAGTACTTC.

The gene calls are TRBV11-3 and TRBJ1-5, with a tentative D call TRBD1 (6 bases). Germline V lookup: CDR1 SGHNT, CDR2 YENEEA. CDR3 length: 15 residues. V lost 6 bases and J lost 5, with 17 bases in between. As DNA, the CDR3 is TGTGCCAGCAGAGGAGCTACAGGGCCCCATCAGCCCCAGCATTTT. Protein sequence: CASRGATGPHQPQHF.

The chain joins TRBV5-1 to TRBJ2-7; TRBD1 or TRBD2 may be the D gene (6 bases each). The CDR3 runs 14 residues. With 2 bases removed from V and 2 bases from J, the gap between germline ends came to 11 bases. CDR1 is SGHRS, CDR2 YFSETQ, per germline. CDR3 bases: TGCGCCAGCAGCTTATCCGGGGGCACCTACGAGCAGTACTTC. Protein product: CASSLSGGTYEQYF.

The CDR3: CASSKPGHPNEQFF. In DNA, the CDR3 is TGTGCCAGCAGTAAACCAGGGCATCCCAATGAGCAGTTCTTC. J is TRBJ2-1 and V is TRBV6-6; tentative D call: TRBD1 (5 bases). From germline, CDR1 is MNHNY and CDR2 SVGAGI (reference sequence). The ends were cut back, 5 bases at V and 6 bases at J, with 14 bases in the middle. The CDR3 contains 14 residues.

This clone was seen more than once but under ten times. The V call is TRBV9, the J call TRBJ2-2; D may be TRBD2 (5 bases). V was clipped by 3 bases and J by 5 bases, with 20 bases between them. Germline assignment: CDR1 SGDLS and CDR2 YYNGEE. CDR3 length equals 17 residues. The CDR3 spells CASSAPLTPERTGELFF. The CDR3 bases are TGTGCCAGCAGCGCCCCGCTTACTCCGGAGCGGACCGGGGAGCTGTTTTTT.

V is TRBV7-9 and J is TRBJ1-6, with a tentative D call TRBD1 (5 bases). Trimming pared 1 base from V and 7 bases from J, leaving 8 bases between. Per the germline V gene, CDR1 is SEHNR and CDR2 is FQNEAQ (reference sequence). The CDR3 spans 14 residues. CDR3 protein: CASSLGGTNSPLHF. The CDR3 DNA reads TGTGCCAGCAGCTTAGGGGGGACCAATTCACCCCTCCACTTT.

V usage is TRBV30 and J usage is TRBJ2-3, with a weak D call TRBD1 (5 bases). The V end was cut by 0 bases, the J end by 2 bases, with 9 bases between. CDR3 length: 14 residues. The germline gives CDR1 GTSNPN, CDR2 SVGIG (reference sequence). The DNA of the CDR3 is TGTGCCTGGAGTGTAGGGGTCCTCACAGATACGCAGTATTTT. The encoded protein is CAWSVGVLTDTQYF. The full variable domain, with the rest looked up from reference TRBV30 and TRBJ2-3, is SQTIHQWPATLVQPVGSPLSLECTVEGTSNPNLYWYRQAAGRGLQLLFYSVGIGQISSEVPQNLSASRPQDRQFILSSKKLLLSDSGFYLCAWSVGVLTDTQYFGPGTRLTVL.

This chain joins TRBV6-1 and TRBJ2-1; either TRBD1 or TRBD2 may fit D (5 bases each). V lost 6 bases and J lost 5, with 17 bases in between. CDR1 is MNHNS and CDR2 is SASEGT in the germline V gene. This CDR3 is 15 amino acids long. In DNA form, the CDR3 reads TGTGCCAGCAGGGGTCCATCCGAGGGACACAATGAGCAGTTCTTC. This gives the protein CASRGPSEGHNEQFF.

The chain is built from TRBV19 and TRBJ1-2, with 7 bases that match TRBD1. V shed 2 bases, J shed 7 bases, and the junction held 19 bases outside the gene matches. There are 18 residues in the CDR3. Germline V gene data show CDR1 as LNHDA and CDR2 as SQIVND (reference sequence). The CDR3 here is CASSISGQRNGVVTGYTF. CDR3 nucleotide sequence: TGTGCCAGTAGTATATCGGGACAGCGAAACGGGGTGGTCACTGGCTACACCTTC.

The chain carries TRBV27 and TRBJ2-1, with 8 bases identical to TRBD2. The CDR3 loop spans 14 amino acids. V was clipped by 3 bases and J by 10 bases; unmatched bases: 8. Germline CDR1 is MNHEY and CDR2 is SMNVEV (reference sequence). The CDR3 bases are TGTGCCAGCAGTTTCAGTACCCTAGCGGGCGAGCAGTTCTTC. This sequence encodes CASSFSTLAGEQFF.

V is TRBV27 and J is TRBJ2-1; no clear D gene. The V gene's germline CDR1 is MNHEY and CDR2 SMNVEV (reference sequence). The CDR3 runs 14 residues. Trimming pared 4 bases from V and 9 bases from J, leaving 16 bases between. In nucleotides, the CDR3 is TGTGCCAGCAGTTCGTCTCGGGCTCGACGTGAGCAGTTCTTC. Its translation is CASSSSRARREQFF.

This chain links TRBV7-3 with TRBJ2-3; TRBD2 agrees at 8 bases. V was pared by 7 bases and J by 2 bases, with 8 bases of the junction left unmatched. The CDR3 length is 15 residues. Per germline, CDR1 SGHTA and CDR2 FQGTGA. The CDR3 sequence is CASTGLAGNTDTQYF. The DNA of the CDR3 is TGTGCCAGCACAGGTCTAGCGGGTAACACAGATACGCAGTATTTT.

The chain is built from TRBV6-5 and TRBJ2-7; TRBD2 matches at 9 bases. From germline, CDR1 is MNHEY and CDR2 SVGAGI. The CDR3 covers 16 residues. J lost 2 bases, V lost 2 bases, and 7 bases had no gene match. This CDR3 reads CASSYALAGTPYEQYF. CDR3 DNA sequence: TGTGCCAGCAGTTACGCGCTAGCGGGGACTCCCTACGAGCAGTACTTC.

This clone was seen only once. The genes are TRBV5-1 and TRBJ1-2, with D perhaps matching TRBD1 (6 bases). The V end was cut by 5 bases, the J end by 8 bases, with 16 bases between. This CDR3 has 13 residues. Per germline, CDR1 SGHRS and CDR2 YFSETQ. CDR3 DNA sequence: TGCGCCAGCAGGTCAGGGGTCTCAGGGGGCTACACCTTC. Amino acids: CASRSGVSGGYTF.

The chain recombines TRBV11-2 with TRBJ2-1; D is unclear. This CDR3 region has 12 residues. The germline V gene encodes CDR1 SGHAT and CDR2 FQNNGV. Trimming removed 4 bases at V and 10 bases at J, with 11 bases between. DNA of the CDR3: TGTGCCAGCAGCTCCCTCCGGCAAGAGCAGTTCTTC. It is translated as CASSSLRQEQFF.